This T cell receptor beta chain was found in a study of blood T cell repertoires in COVID-19 (TCRdb year 2020). Turning to the overall study: Collaborator samples came from the United States, Italy and Spain and covered acute and convalescent phases of COVID-19. Where HLA class I and class II types were available, the types were taken from metadata supplied by the sample provider, not from assay-based typing. The samples were drawn from two sources: the first 160 participants of the ongoing ImmuneRACE study, and fewer than 1,500 subjects contributed by 6 global collaborators. The repertoires were made available in a free public database intended to serve as a resource for research on the immune response to SARS-CoV-2. A de-identified subject ID, COVID-19 status, age in years and sex were almost always included in the sample metadata. The prospective study material was composed of cDNA or gDNA derived from T cells, B-cell-depleted T cells, or PBMCs. Deeply sampled blood TCRbeta repertoires from subjects exposed to, actively infected with, or recovered from COVID-19 were included in the dataset. What the work shows at the level of the full study, not this receptor alone: The amount of clinical and demographic metadata varied by source and participant and was provided uncurated.

Each collaborating institution followed its own protocols to collect whole blood in K2EDTA tubes. For TCRbeta analysis, collaborators shipped samples in one of three forms: frozen whole blood, isolated PBMCs, or DNA extracted from either of those sample types. TCRbeta CDR3 regions were amplified from genomic DNA using the immunoSEQ Assay, a bias-controlled multiplex PCR. Per the authors' processing: Nucleated cell counts per sample were estimated from amplification of reference gene primers within the assay. Sequence reads were collapsed and filtered to measure the absolute abundance of every unique TCRbeta CDR3 rearrangement. For each sample, productive Simpson clonality was calculated by taking the square root of Simpson's diversity index across productive rearrangements. TCRdb took over this immuneACCESS table, retaining in-frame rearrangements with V and J assigned. Such tables are incomplete; in checked studies, under half of the missing clones stem from an unresolved V gene, and the remainder is unexplained. The V and J calls and clone size are taken from that table; D and trimming were inferred from the DNA. The table for this sample lists over 30,000 clones; around nine tenths of them were counted only once. The ten largest account for about 6.3% of the sample.

Clipping removes 0 bases from V and 1 base from J, with 4 as the unmatched junction base count. The CDR3 measures 15 amino acids from cysteine to phenylalanine. The retained sequence is limited to the CDR3, 45 bases, with the frame set at the first base. From the germline V gene, CDR1 is SGHRS and CDR2 is YFSETQ. About this clone itself: Its specific antigen is unknown. Base quality data are lacking; no much larger clone is found one base away.

The TCR comes from a human donor in a cohort sampled during active COVID-19. Rearrangement joined TRBV5-1 to TRBJ2-7, with TRBD2 matching 7 junction bases. The sample consisted of peripheral blood. The CDR3 reads as follows: CASSLEPAGSYEQYF. The nucleotide sequence reads as follows: TGCGCCAGCAGCTTGGAACCAGCGGGGTCCTACGAGCAGTACTTC. Here the CDR3 is joined to the reference TRBV5-1 and TRBJ2-7 genes, and the full variable domain is: KAGVTQTPRYLIKTRGQQVTLSCSPISGHRSVSWYQQTPGQGLQFLFEYFSETQRNKGNFPGRFSGRQFSNSRSEMNVSTLELGDSALYLCASSLEPAGSYEQYFGPGTRLTVT.